What follows are 25 T cell receptor beta chains derived from one specimen sequenced in a study of blood T cell repertoires in COVID-19. Repertoires were generated with immunoSEQ multiplex PCR, while TCRdb's copy carries only in-frame clones and drops some. This table has 200,000 to 250,000 clones, about 86% appearing once. The sequenced material came from PBMCs or T cells enriched from blood (not recorded which). The receptors originated from a woman aged 45-65 years in a cohort exposed to, infected with or recovered from COVID-19 (not recorded which).

The CDR3 DNA reads as TGTGCCAGTAGAGGACAGCAGAACACTGAAGCTTTCTTT. This codes for CASRGQQNTEAFF. The V call is TRBV19, the J call TRBJ1-1; possible D gene TRBD1, 6 bases. Trimming took 6 bases from V and 1 from J, leaving 9 bases between them. The CDR3 covers 13 residues. Germline V gene sequence: CDR1 LNHDA, CDR2 SQIVND (reference sequence).

The V and J genes are TRBV4-2 and TRBJ2-7; no clear D gene. Between the trimmed V and J ends, which lost 1 base and 1 base, there was a span of 8 bases. In germline, CDR1 is LGHNA, CDR2 YNFKEQ. The CDR3 totals 14 residues. The CDR3 nucleotides are TGTGCCAGCAGCCAAGGCGCCCATTCCTACGAGCAGTACTTC. Its translation: CASSQGAHSYEQYF.

The V gene is TRBV11-2, the J gene TRBJ2-7; D might be TRBD1 (6 bases). Trimming cost V 2 bases and J 2 bases, with 10 bases left between them. CDR3 size: 14 residues. The germline CDR1 and CDR2 sequences are SGHAT and FQNNGV. CDR3 region: CASSLSGATYEQYF. In DNA form, the CDR3 reads TGTGCCAGCAGCTTATCAGGGGCTACCTACGAGCAGTACTTC.

The J gene is TRBJ1-5, the V gene TRBV19; 9 bases map to TRBD1. The CDR3 runs to 14 residues. The J segment lost 6 bases and the V segment lost 7 bases, leaving 7 bases of the junction unmatched. Germline V gene sequence: CDR1 LNHDA, CDR2 SQIVND (reference sequence). The CDR3 loop reads CASNYRGRGQPQHF. The CDR3 region has the DNA TGTGCCAGTAATTACAGGGGGCGCGGTCAGCCCCAGCATTTT.

The CDR3 protein is CASSQDPFGGTEAFF. CDR3 sequence (DNA): TGTGCCAGCAGCCAAGACCCCTTCGGCGGCACTGAAGCTTTCTTT. The genes are TRBV4-2 and TRBJ1-1; D unresolved. Trimming removed 0 bases at V and 4 bases at J, with 12 bases between. This CDR3 has 15 residues. Germline V lookup: CDR1 LGHNA, CDR2 YNFKEQ.

The chain carries TRBV2 and TRBJ1-2, with 9 bases fitting TRBD1. The CDR3 extends over 15 amino acids. The V and J ends lost 6 bases and 0 bases, in that order; junction bases with no gene match: 5. The germline V gene encodes CDR1 SNHLY and CDR2 FYNNEI. DNA of the CDR3: TGTGCCAGCAGGACGGGACAGGGTCCTAACTATGGCTACACCTTC. Protein: CASRTGQGPNYGYTF.

This clone was observed a handful of times. This rearrangement joins TRBV3-1 (or the pseudogene TRBV3-2) to TRBJ1-4, with D tentatively TRBD1 (5 bases). The CDR3 consists of 16 residues. V was shortened by 4 bases and J by 10 bases, with 22 bases between the two germline ends. The germline V gene has CDR1 LGHDT and CDR2 YNNKEL (reference sequence). The CDR3 nucleotides are TGTGCCAGCAGCCTTAACTCAGGGAGTAGTAGCGGAAAACTGTTTTTT. Amino acids: CASSLNSGSSSGKLFF.

J is TRBJ1-2 and V is TRBV28; TRBD1 matches at 7 bases. The CDR3 loop spans 13 amino acids. V gave up 7 bases and J gave up 4 bases; unmatched junction bases: 6. Looked up from germline, CDR1 is MDHEN and CDR2 is SYDVKM. The CDR3 sequence: CASKPGTVYGYTF. The CDR3 region has the DNA TGTGCCAGCAAACCCGGGACAGTCTATGGCTACACCTTC.

CDR3 amino acids: CASSHSPITKNIQYF. CDR3 coding DNA: TGCGCCAGCAGCCATAGCCCCATTACCAAAAACATTCAGTACTTC. V gene TRBV4-1 combines with J gene TRBJ2-4, with D uncertain. This CDR3 spans 15 amino acids. The V and J ends lost 3 bases and 2 bases respectively, with 11 bases between them. The V gene's germline CDR1 is MGHRA and CDR2 YSYEKL.

The V call is TRBV5-1, the J call TRBJ2-3; no definite D call. Germline CDR1 and CDR2: SGHRS and YFSETQ. V lost 6 bases, J lost 4 bases, and 12 bases lay in between. The CDR3 consists of 13 residues. As DNA, the CDR3 is TGCGCCAGCACCCAACCTACTGCAGATACGCAGTATTTT. Translation: CASTQPTADTQYF.

V and J are TRBV5-6 and TRBJ1-6; 7 bases align to TRBD1. The length of the CDR3 is 17 residues. Germline V gene sequence: CDR1 SGHDT, CDR2 YYEEEE. V gave up 0 bases and J gave up 7 bases; unmatched junction bases: 10. The CDR3 nucleotides are TGTGCCAGCAGCTTGGTTACAGGGGCTCCTACCAATTCACCCCTCCACTTT. Its protein is CASSLVTGAPTNSPLHF.

The V gene is TRBV5-1, the J gene TRBJ2-5; weak D call: TRBD1 (6 bases). V lost 5 bases and J lost 3, with 11 bases in between. CDR1 is SGHRS, CDR2 YFSETQ, per germline. There are 13 residues in the CDR3. The CDR3: CASRLGGEETQYF. The DNA of the CDR3 is TGCGCCAGCAGACTAGGGGGAGAAGAGACCCAGTACTTC. Using reference TRBV5-1 and TRBJ2-5 for the parts outside the CDR3, the full variable domain is KAGVTQTPRYLIKTRGQQVTLSCSPISGHRSVSWYQQTPGQGLQFLFEYFSETQRNKGNFPGRFSGRQFSNSRSEMNVSTLELGDSALYLCASRLGGEETQYFGPGTRLLVL.

This sequence joins TRBV7-9 and TRBJ2-7; TRBD2 matches 12 bases. Looked up from germline, CDR1 is SEHNR and CDR2 is FQNEAQ (reference sequence). The J segment lost 6 bases and the V segment lost 1 base, leaving 13 bases of the junction unmatched. CDR3 length: 18 amino acids. DNA of the CDR3: TGTGCCAGCAGCTTAGGCCTAGCGGGGGGGCCTGTGTATTCCGAGCAGTACTTC. Translating gives CASSLGLAGGPVYSEQYF.

V and J are TRBV7-3 and TRBJ2-7, with 7 bases matching TRBD2. The CDR3 is made up of 15 amino acids. Losses at the gene ends were 2 bases for V and 4 bases for J; bases not matched to a gene: 8. Germline loops: CDR1 SGHTA, CDR2 FQGTGA. The CDR3 here is CASSLAGGREYEQYF. CDR3 bases: TGTGCCAGCAGCTTAGCCGGTGGGAGGGAGTACGAGCAGTACTTC.

This clone has just a few counts. The gene calls are TRBV7-2 and TRBJ1-2, with 7 bases identical to TRBD1. Looked up from germline, CDR1 is SGHTA and CDR2 is FQGNSA. V shed 5 bases and J 5 bases; nucleotides not matched to a gene: 8. This CDR3 is 14 amino acids long. CDR3 protein: CASSPTGQAYGYTF. DNA for the CDR3: TGTGCCAGCAGCCCAACCGGACAGGCATATGGCTACACCTTC.

In its sample, this clone was seen once. V and J are TRBV18 and TRBJ1-5; TRBD1 is a possible D gene (5 bases). Trimming took 0 bases from V and 7 from J, leaving 10 bases between them. This CDR3 is 14 amino acids long. Looked up from germline, CDR1 is KGHSH and CDR2 is LQKENI. The CDR3 DNA reads as TGTGCCAGCTCACCACCCGGGGGGAGACAGCCCCAGCATTTT. This translates into CASSPPGGRQPQHF.

The chain recombines TRBV18 with TRBJ1-1; no clear D gene. The length of the CDR3 is 13 residues. The V gene's germline CDR1 is KGHSH and CDR2 LQKENI. V was shortened by 3 bases and J by 4 bases, with 9 bases between the two germline ends. The DNA for the CDR3 is TGTGCCAGCTCACCTCCGGGTAGCACTGAAGCTTTCTTT. Translating it yields CASSPPGSTEAFF.

The V call is TRBV7-9, the J call TRBJ2-3, with TRBD2 matching 15 bases. Germline CDR1 SEHNR, CDR2 FQNEAQ (reference sequence). Trimming removed 4 bases from V and 3 bases from J; junction bases left unmatched: 5. This CDR3 has 17 amino acids. The CDR3 here is CASSSGLAGGGTDTQYF. CDR3 nucleotide sequence: TGTGCCAGCAGCTCGGGACTAGCGGGGGGAGGGACAGATACGCAGTATTTT.

The chain is built from TRBV19 and TRBJ1-2; maybe TRBD1 (6 bases). Between the trimmed V and J ends, which lost 6 bases and 9 bases, there was a span of 14 bases. The CDR3 has 12 residues. In germline, CDR1 is LNHDA, CDR2 SQIVND (reference sequence). CDR3 nucleotides: TGTGCCAGTAGCCCGAGGGACACTAGCTACACCTTC. It codes for CASSPRDTSYTF.

This chain links TRBV18 with TRBJ2-7, with 7 positions matching TRBD2. The length of the CDR3 is 15 residues. CDR1 and CDR2 from the germline V gene are KGHSH and LQKENI. V shed 3 bases, J shed 1 base, and the junction held 6 bases outside the gene matches. This CDR3 is CASSPLPGGSYEQYF. CDR3 nucleotide sequence: TGTGCCAGCTCACCCCTCCCGGGGGGATCCTACGAGCAGTACTTC.

V usage is TRBV11-2 and J usage is TRBJ2-5; D possibly corresponds to TRBD2 (6 bases). This CDR3 has 17 residues. V lost 1 base and J 2 bases, leaving 17 bases between the germline ends. Germline CDR1 SGHAT, CDR2 FQNNGV. CDR3 nucleotides: TGTGCCAGCAGCTTAGGACGGGTCGGGGGAGGACAAGAGACCCAGTACTTC. Encoded protein: CASSLGRVGGGQETQYF.

This rearrangement joins TRBV27 to TRBJ1-1; 9 bases fit TRBD1. CDR1 and CDR2 (germline): MNHEY, SMNVEV (reference sequence). The CDR3 is 14 amino acids. The ends lost 6 bases at V and 3 bases at J; junction bases unmatched: 5. CDR3 amino acids: CASSHDRGDTEAFF. CDR3 sequence (DNA): TGTGCCAGCAGCCATGACAGGGGGGACACTGAAGCTTTCTTT.

This clone has just a few counts. The CDR3 coding sequence is TGTGCCAGCAGTCCTCCAGTCTGTAGGTCCCTAGCGGGGGGCCCTCACACTCAAGAGACCCAGTACTTC. Its protein product is CASSPPVCRSLAGGPHTQETQYF. The chain has TRBV14 and TRBJ2-5; 11 positions agree with TRBD2. Germline V gene sequence: CDR1 SGHDN, CDR2 FVKESK. This CDR3 comprises 23 residues. With 6 bases clipped from V and 2 bases from J, the junction kept 29 bases outside the gene matches.

V and J are TRBV5-1 and TRBJ1-3; 7 bases align to TRBD1. Germline V gene sequence: CDR1 SGHRS, CDR2 YFSETQ. Germline trimming cut 2 bases from V and 2 bases from J; bases unmatched to any gene: 4. The CDR3 runs 15 residues. The CDR3 sequence is CASSLGQAAGNTIYF. CDR3 DNA sequence: TGCGCCAGCAGCTTAGGACAGGCTGCTGGAAACACCATATATTTT. Based on the CDR3 plus reference TRBV5-1 and TRBJ1-3, the full variable domain is KAGVTQTPRYLIKTRGQQVTLSCSPISGHRSVSWYQQTPGQGLQFLFEYFSETQRNKGNFPGRFSGRQFSNSRSEMNVSTLELGDSALYLCASSLGQAAGNTIYFGEGSWLTVV.

This clone was seen a single time. In DNA, the CDR3 is TGTGCCAGCATCGGACAGGGCCCCGTGAGGGGCTACACCTTC. As protein: CASIGQGPVRGYTF. The chain joins TRBV2 to TRBJ1-2; TRBD1 agrees at 8 bases. This CDR3 contains 14 residues. CDR1 SNHLY and CDR2 FYNNEI come from the germline V gene. V shed 7 bases, J shed 8 bases, and the junction held 12 bases outside the gene matches.